The 6 T cell receptor beta chains below all came from one sample that was sequenced in a study of early T cells in non-severe SARS-CoV-2 infection. TCRdb independently ran MiXCR on the 5' RACE reads; one entry per CDR3 protein. The table lists 75,000 to 100,000 distinct CDR3 sequences, 14% to 15% of them singletons, with 5.5% in the top ten. Specimen: whole blood. Source of these receptors: an adult who was a healthcare worker with PCR-confirmed SARS-CoV-2 infection or an uninfected control (not recorded which).

The chain recombines TRBV28 with TRBJ2-5; D possibly corresponds to TRBD1 (6 bases). Germline values: CDR1 MDHEN, CDR2 SYDVKM. Deletions cut 3 bases from V and 1 base from J, with 9 bases between. This CDR3 has 14 residues. The CDR3 coding sequence is TGTGCCAGCAGTTTCTCACAGGGCCAAGAGACCCAGTACTTC. As protein: CASSFSQGQETQYF.

The sample holds many counts of this clonotype. The rearrangement joins TRBV7-9 to TRBJ2-7; D gene unclear. The germline V gene has CDR1 SEHNR and CDR2 FQNEAQ (reference sequence). Between the trimmed V and J ends, which lost 5 bases and 2 bases, there was a span of 4 bases. The CDR3 extends over 11 amino acids. The CDR3 is CASSLTYEQYF. Written as DNA, the CDR3 is TGTGCCAGCAGCCTTACCTACGAGCAGTACTTC.

This clonotype was detected a few times. The chain uses TRBV27 and TRBJ2-1; TRBD1 aligns across 7 bases. This CDR3 region has 16 residues. Germline V gene data show CDR1 as MNHEY and CDR2 as SMNVEV (reference sequence). Trimming took 4 bases from V and 5 from J; bases not matched to a gene: 11. The CDR3 DNA reads as TGTGCCAGCAGTTCCCCCCCGACAGGGTGGGACAATGAGCAGTTCTTC. It yields the protein CASSSPPTGWDNEQFF.

This clonotype occurred a few times. The chain combines TRBV6-6 with TRBJ1-2, with D possibly being TRBD1 (6 bases). Trimming stripped 4 bases from V and 3 bases from J, with 9 bases between. The length of the CDR3 is 13 residues. The germline V gene encodes CDR1 MNHNY and CDR2 SVGAGI (reference sequence). CDR3 sequence (DNA): TGTGCCAGCAGTTTCAGGGGCGACTATGGCTACACCTTC. The encoded protein is CASSFRGDYGYTF.

This sequence joins TRBV12-3 or TRBV12-4 and TRBJ2-3, with D perhaps matching TRBD1 or TRBD2 (5 bases each). Deletions cut 6 bases from V and 7 bases from J, with 20 bases between. The CDR3 is 15 residues long. CDR3 in DNA: TGTGCCAGCAGGGGGGACGGGGCCCGGAGAAATACGCAGTATTTT. Amino acid sequence: CASRGDGARRNTQYF.

The chain uses TRBV18 and TRBJ2-1; D remains ambiguous. V shed 3 bases and J shed 3 bases, with 18 bases lying between them. The V gene's germline CDR1 is KGHSH and CDR2 LQKENI. The CDR3 is 17 amino acids. In nucleotides, the CDR3 is TGTGCCAGCTCACCGCGAGAGCAGGCCAAGGTCTACAATGAGCAGTTCTTC. This sequence encodes CASSPREQAKVYNEQFF.